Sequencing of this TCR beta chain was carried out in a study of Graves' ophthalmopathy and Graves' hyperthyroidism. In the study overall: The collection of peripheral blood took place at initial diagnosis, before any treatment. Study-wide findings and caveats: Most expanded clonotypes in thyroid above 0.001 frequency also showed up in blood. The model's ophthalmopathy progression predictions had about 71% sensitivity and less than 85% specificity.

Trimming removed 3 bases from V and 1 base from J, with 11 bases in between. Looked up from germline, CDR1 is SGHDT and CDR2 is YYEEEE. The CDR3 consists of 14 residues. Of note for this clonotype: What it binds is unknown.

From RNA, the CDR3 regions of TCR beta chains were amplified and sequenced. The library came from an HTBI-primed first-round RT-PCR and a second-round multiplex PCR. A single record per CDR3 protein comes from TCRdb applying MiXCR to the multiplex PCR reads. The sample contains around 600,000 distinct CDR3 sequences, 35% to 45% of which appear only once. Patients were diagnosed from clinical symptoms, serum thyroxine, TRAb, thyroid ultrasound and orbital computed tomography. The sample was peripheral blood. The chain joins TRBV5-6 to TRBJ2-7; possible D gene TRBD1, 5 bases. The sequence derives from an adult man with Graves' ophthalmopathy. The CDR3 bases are TGTGCCAGCAGCTCATTCAGGGATTCCTACGAGCAGTACTTC. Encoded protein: CASSSFRDSYEQYF.